This passage covers 8 T cell receptor beta chains from one sample sequenced in a study of T cells in tuberculosis. Regarding time point: new active TB diagnosis, blood taken before or within 7 days of starting treatment. Only in-frame clones appear in the TCRdb table, and some are missing; sequencing was by immunoSEQ multiplex PCR. The sample contains 30,000 to 40,000 clones, more than 85% of which appear only once. This material consisted of PBMCs, taken at tuberculosis diagnosis. The receptors derive from an adult with tuberculosis.

This clone was detected only once. The chain uses TRBV19 and TRBJ1-5; D might be TRBD1 (5 bases). This CDR3 is built from 15 residues. The germline V gene encodes CDR1 LNHDA and CDR2 SQIVND (reference sequence). Trimming removed 1 base at V and 4 bases at J, with 11 bases between. The CDR3 is CASSIGQRLNQPQHF. The CDR3 DNA is TGTGCCAGTAGTATAGGACAGCGATTGAATCAGCCCCAGCATTTT. The complete variable domain, with remaining parts taken from reference TRBV19 and TRBJ1-5, reads DGGITQSPKYLFRKEGQNVTLSCEQNLNHDAMYWYRQDPGQGLRLIYYSQIVNDFQKGDIAEGYSVSREKKESFPLTVTSAQKNPTAFYLCASSIGQRLNQPQHFGDGTRLSIL.

The V call is TRBV5-1, the J call TRBJ1-1; TRBD1 agrees at 12 bases. Trimming removed 3 bases from V and 4 bases from J; junction bases left unmatched: 13. The V gene's germline CDR1 is SGHRS and CDR2 YFSETQ. The CDR3 contains 18 residues. This chain's CDR3 is CASSSTGTGGTRGTEAFF. The CDR3 DNA sequence: TGCGCCAGCAGCTCAACCGGGACAGGGGGCACTCGGGGCACTGAAGCTTTCTTT.

The CDR3 DNA sequence: TGTGCCAGCAGTCCCGCGGGGGGGGCCCGCTCTGGAAACACCATATATTTT. Amino acids: CASSPAGGARSGNTIYF. The chain is built from TRBV2 and TRBJ1-3, with D possibly matching TRBD1 (6 bases). V lost 5 bases to trimming and J lost 0 bases, with 17 bases between them. The germline gives CDR1 SNHLY, CDR2 FYNNEI. The CDR3 consists of 17 residues.

The V and J genes are TRBV19 and TRBJ2-1; maybe TRBD2 (6 bases). Trimming removed 7 bases at V and 2 bases at J, with 12 bases between. Germline-derived CDR1 and CDR2 are LNHDA and SQIVND (reference sequence). CDR3 length: 14 residues. Here the CDR3 DNA reads TGTGCCAGTAATGTCGGCGGGACCTACAATGAGCAGTTCTTC. Protein product: CASNVGGTYNEQFF.

The V call is TRBV15, the J call TRBJ2-7; D gene uncertain. With 0 bases removed from V and 5 bases from J, the gap between germline ends came to 17 bases. The germline V gene encodes CDR1 LNHNV and CDR2 YYDKDF (reference sequence). The CDR3 runs to 16 residues. The CDR3 coding sequence is TGTGCCACCAGCAGAGATTATACCCCCGTGAGAAACGAGCAGTACTTC. Translation gives CATSRDYTPVRNEQYF.

This chain connects TRBV9 to TRBJ2-7; TRBD2 aligns across 7 bases. The CDR3 length is 16 residues. CDR1 and CDR2 from the germline V gene are SGDLS and YYNGEE. Trimming took 0 bases from V and 3 from J; bases not matched to a gene: 9. Written as DNA, the CDR3 is TGTGCCAGCAGCGTAGAGGCTAGCGGAAGGTACTACGAGCAGTACTTC. The encoded protein is CASSVEASGRYYEQYF. Together with reference TRBV9 and TRBJ2-7, the CDR3 gives the full variable domain: DSGVTQTPKHLITATGQRVTLRCSPRSGDLSVYWYQQSLDQGLQFLIQYYNGEERAKGNILERFSAQQFPDLHSELNLSSLELGDSALYFCASSVEASGRYYEQYFGPGTRLTVT.

V is TRBV6-1 and J is TRBJ1-5, with 9 bases aligning to TRBD1. CDR3 length: 14 amino acids. The germline V gene has CDR1 MNHNS and CDR2 SASEGT. J gave up 6 bases and V 3 bases, and 3 bases lay outside the gene matches. The CDR3 region has the DNA TGTGCCAGCAGTGAGGACAGGGGAGGTCAGCCCCAGCATTTT. Translation: CASSEDRGGQPQHF.

The chain couples TRBV15 to TRBJ1-2; D is perhaps TRBD1 (5 bases). The CDR3 runs 15 residues. CDR1 and CDR2 (germline): LNHNV, YYDKDF (reference sequence). The V and J ends lost 5 bases and 4 bases respectively, with 17 bases between them. The CDR3 here is CATSPSPQEIYGYTF. The CDR3 nucleotides are TGTGCCACCAGCCCAAGCCCACAGGAGATCTATGGCTACACCTTC.